The 12 T cell receptor beta chains below were found in one sample sequenced in a study of cytomegalovirus exposure and HLA in healthy donors. 13 Jbeta primers and 60 Vbeta primers were used for the PCR. TCRdb's copy holds only in-frame clones and misses some; the assay was immunoSEQ multiplex PCR. The sample carries a few hundred thousand clones, 70% to 90% recorded once. The sequencing input was PBMCs. The source of these receptors is a woman younger than 35 in good health and CMV-seronegative.

The rearrangement uses TRBV9 and TRBJ2-5; TRBD2 aligns across 8 bases. Germline V gives CDR1 SGDLS, CDR2 YYNGEE. The CDR3 spans 15 residues. Trimming took 4 bases from V and 4 from J; bases not matched to a gene: 9. The chain's CDR3 is CASSPFGGGGETQYF. The CDR3 DNA reads TGTGCCAGCAGCCCGTTCGGGGGGGGCGGAGAGACCCAGTACTTC.

The chain couples TRBV7-8 to TRBJ2-3; 12 nucleotides match TRBD2. This CDR3 comprises 17 residues. The germline V gene has CDR1 SGHVS and CDR2 FQNEAQ. V lost 5 bases, J lost 4 bases, and 10 bases stayed unmatched. CDR3 loop: CASSERLAGDAADTQYF. DNA of the CDR3: TGTGCCAGCAGCGAGAGACTAGCGGGGGATGCCGCAGATACGCAGTATTTT. The variable domain in full, completed from reference TRBV7-8 and TRBJ2-3, reads GAGVSQSPRYKVAKRGQDVALRCDPISGHVSLFWYQQALGQGPEFLTYFQNEAQLDKSGLPSDRFFAERPEGSVSTLKIQRTQQEDSAVYLCASSERLAGDAADTQYFGPGTRLTVL.

The chain recombines TRBV18 with TRBJ1-4, with TRBD1 matching 7 bases. The CDR3 runs 16 residues. Germline trimming cut 3 bases from V and 8 bases from J; bases unmatched to any gene: 12. In germline, CDR1 is KGHSH, CDR2 LQKENI. The CDR3 sequence: CASSPPTGTVTEKLFF. DNA for the CDR3: TGTGCCAGCTCACCGCCAACCGGGACAGTCACCGAAAAACTGTTTTTT.

Comments on this clone: Other DNA sequences in the sample encode the same CDR3. This sequence joins TRBV11-2 and TRBJ1-5; 7 bases are a match to TRBD1. Germline CDR1 is SGHAT and CDR2 is FQNNGV. There are 13 residues in the CDR3. J was trimmed by 7 bases and V by 5 bases; bases with no gene match: 5. DNA for the CDR3: TGTGCCAGCAGCCAGGGGGGCGGACAGCCCCAGCATTTT. It codes for CASSQGGGQPQHF.

The sample holds one count of this clone. V and J are TRBV2 and TRBJ2-5; D possibly corresponds to TRBD2 (6 bases). The V and J ends lost 8 bases and 4 bases respectively, with 14 bases between them. The germline V gene encodes CDR1 SNHLY and CDR2 FYNNEI. This CDR3 is built from 13 residues. The CDR3: CASVGVGGETQYF. CDR3 bases: TGTGCCAGCGTGGGAGTGGGGGGAGAGACCCAGTACTTC.

J is TRBJ2-7 and V is TRBV5-6; a weak D match, TRBD2 (6 bases). V was pared by 1 base and J by 4 bases, with 15 bases between. Germline CDR1 reads SGHDT; CDR2 reads YYEEEE. This CDR3 is built from 15 residues. Here the CDR3 reads CASSLLPGRQYEQYF. The CDR3 nucleotides read TGTGCCAGCAGCTTGTTACCAGGGAGGCAATACGAGCAGTACTTC.

The rearrangement joins TRBV7-3 to TRBJ1-3; D not resolved. The CDR3 totals 15 residues. Trimming took 2 bases from V and 0 from J, leaving 8 bases between them. Germline V gives CDR1 SGHTA, CDR2 FQGTGA. CDR3 nucleotides: TGTGCCAGCAGCTTAGGAGGGAGCTCTGGAAACACCATATATTTT. It translates to CASSLGGSSGNTIYF.

This chain uses TRBV2 with TRBJ1-1; 8 bases line up with TRBD1. V gave up 6 bases and J gave up 1 base; unmatched junction bases: 4. The CDR3 contains 14 residues. Looked up from germline, CDR1 is SNHLY and CDR2 is FYNNEI. CDR3 nucleotides: TGTGCCAGCAGGGTACAGGGGGGGAACACTGAAGCTTTCTTT. Amino acids: CASRVQGGNTEAFF.

This clone was observed a few times. This chain connects TRBV29-1 to TRBJ2-3; TRBD1 matches 9 bases. With V trimmed by 6 bases and J by 4 bases, 8 bases remained unmatched. The germline CDR1 and CDR2 sequences are SQVTM and ANQGSEA. CDR3 size: 14 residues. The CDR3 DNA follows: TGCAGCGTACAGGGGGCGTTTATCGCAGATACGCAGTATTTT. Protein: CSVQGAFIADTQYF.

CDR3 coding DNA: TGCAGTGCTCGACCCGGGACTGAGCAGTATTTT. Residues: CSARPGTEQYF. The chain employs TRBV20-1 and TRBJ2-3; D is perhaps TRBD2 (6 bases). Germline CDR1 DFQATT, CDR2 SNEGSKA (reference sequence). V lost 5 bases, J lost 11 bases, and 14 bases lay in between. This CDR3 has 11 residues.

This chain joins TRBV6-6 and TRBJ1-1; no reliable D call. The CDR3 extends over 13 amino acids. Trimming took off 3 bases at V and 3 bases at J, with 8 bases between the two ends. CDR1 and CDR2 (germline): MNHNY, SVGAGI (reference sequence). The CDR3 coding sequence is TGTGCCAGCAGTTATTATTTTCACACTGAAGCTTTCTTT. It codes for CASSYYFHTEAFF.

This clone was detected once. The chain uses TRBV29-1 and TRBJ2-7; TRBD1 matches at 7 bases. Germline trimming cut 6 bases from V and 3 bases from J; bases unmatched to any gene: 11. Germline-derived CDR1 and CDR2 are SQVTM and ANQGSEA. The CDR3 runs 14 residues. CDR3 coding DNA: TGCAGCGTGGGTAGGGCAGGGGGAATCTACGAGCAGTACTTC. Translation gives CSVGRAGGIYEQYF.